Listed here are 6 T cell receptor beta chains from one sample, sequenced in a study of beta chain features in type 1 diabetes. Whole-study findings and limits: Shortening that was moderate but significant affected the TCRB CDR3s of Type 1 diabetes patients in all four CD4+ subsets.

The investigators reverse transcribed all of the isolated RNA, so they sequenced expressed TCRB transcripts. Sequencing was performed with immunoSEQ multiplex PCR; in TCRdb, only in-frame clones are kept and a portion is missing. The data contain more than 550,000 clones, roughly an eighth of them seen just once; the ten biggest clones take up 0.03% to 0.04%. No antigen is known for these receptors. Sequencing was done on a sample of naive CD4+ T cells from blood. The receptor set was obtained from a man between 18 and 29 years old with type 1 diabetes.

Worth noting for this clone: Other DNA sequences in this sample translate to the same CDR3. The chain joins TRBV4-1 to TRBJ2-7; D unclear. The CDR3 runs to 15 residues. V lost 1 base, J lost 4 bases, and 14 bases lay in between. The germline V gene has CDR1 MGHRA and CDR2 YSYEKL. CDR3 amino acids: CASSQVSGQVYEQYF. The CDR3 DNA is TGCGCCAGCAGCCAAGTATCCGGCCAGGTGTACGAGCAGTACTTC.

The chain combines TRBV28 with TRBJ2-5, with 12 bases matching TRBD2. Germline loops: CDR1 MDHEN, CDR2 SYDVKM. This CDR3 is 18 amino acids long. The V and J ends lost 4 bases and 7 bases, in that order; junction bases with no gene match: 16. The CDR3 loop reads CASSSRGGLAGPKMTQYF. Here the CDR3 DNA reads TGTGCCAGCAGTTCCCGCGGGGGACTAGCGGGCCCCAAGATGACCCAGTACTTC.

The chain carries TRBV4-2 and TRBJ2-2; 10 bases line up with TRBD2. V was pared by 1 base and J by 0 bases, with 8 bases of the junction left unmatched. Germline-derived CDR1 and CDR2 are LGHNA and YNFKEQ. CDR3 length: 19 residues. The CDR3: CASSQVLSLAGTNTGELFF. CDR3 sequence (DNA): TGTGCCAGCAGCCAAGTCTTATCACTAGCGGGGACGAACACCGGGGAGCTGTTTTTT.

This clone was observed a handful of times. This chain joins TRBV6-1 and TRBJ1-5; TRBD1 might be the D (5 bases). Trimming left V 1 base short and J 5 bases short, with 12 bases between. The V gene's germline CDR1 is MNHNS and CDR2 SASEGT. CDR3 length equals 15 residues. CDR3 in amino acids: CASSEVWGSYQPQHF. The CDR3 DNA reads TGTGCCAGCAGTGAAGTATGGGGGAGTTATCAGCCCCAGCATTTT.

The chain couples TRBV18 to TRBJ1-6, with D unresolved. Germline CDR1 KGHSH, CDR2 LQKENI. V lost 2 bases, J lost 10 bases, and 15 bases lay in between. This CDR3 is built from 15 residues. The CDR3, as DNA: TGTGCCAGCTCACCAGGGGTTAACGCTGTCTCACCCCTCCACTTT. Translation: CASSPGVNAVSPLHF.

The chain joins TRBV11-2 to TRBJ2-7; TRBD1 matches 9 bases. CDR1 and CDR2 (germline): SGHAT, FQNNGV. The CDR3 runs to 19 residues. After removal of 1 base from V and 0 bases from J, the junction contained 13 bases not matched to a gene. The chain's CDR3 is CASSLVGQGFIPISYEQYF. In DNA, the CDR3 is TGTGCCAGCAGCTTAGTGGGACAGGGTTTTATACCTATCTCCTACGAGCAGTACTTC. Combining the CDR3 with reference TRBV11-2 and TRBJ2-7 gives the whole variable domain EAGVAQSPRYKIIEKRQSVAFWCNPISGHATLYWYQQILGQGPKLLIQFQNNGVVDDSQLPKDRFSAERLKGVDSTLKIQPAKLEDSAVYLCASSLVGQGFIPISYEQYFGPGTRLTVT.